The clone carrying this T cell receptor beta chain has at least ten counts. Its specificity is unknown. Trimming took 5 bases from V and 3 from J, leaving 10 bases between them. The CDR3 contains 12 residues. Germline CDR1 and CDR2: DFQATT and SNEGSKA (reference sequence). The sample originates from a study of identical twins. Study-wide findings and caveats: Partial confounding of zero-insertion analyses by invariant MAIT and iNKT cells was possible. Out-of-frame alpha sequences that twins shared showed excess low generation probability. Abundant beta clonotypes from cord blood bore fewer insertions; memory repertoires lacked this pattern.

cDNA molecules carried unique molecular identifiers, and template switching added a universal primer site. In TCRdb, the 5' RACE reads were re-called with MiXCR into one record per CDR3 protein. This table has some 790,000 distinct CDR3 sequences, about 20% appearing once. This sample also belongs to another study, concerning T cells expressing NK-cell markers.

The source of this sequence is a woman between 18 and 29 years old in good health. The gene calls are TRBV20-1 and TRBJ1-2, with D possibly matching TRBD1 (5 bases). Sequences were obtained from PBMCs. The CDR3 protein is CSAWQGDYGYTF. As DNA, the CDR3 is TGCAGTGCTTGGCAGGGCGACTATGGCTACACCTTC.